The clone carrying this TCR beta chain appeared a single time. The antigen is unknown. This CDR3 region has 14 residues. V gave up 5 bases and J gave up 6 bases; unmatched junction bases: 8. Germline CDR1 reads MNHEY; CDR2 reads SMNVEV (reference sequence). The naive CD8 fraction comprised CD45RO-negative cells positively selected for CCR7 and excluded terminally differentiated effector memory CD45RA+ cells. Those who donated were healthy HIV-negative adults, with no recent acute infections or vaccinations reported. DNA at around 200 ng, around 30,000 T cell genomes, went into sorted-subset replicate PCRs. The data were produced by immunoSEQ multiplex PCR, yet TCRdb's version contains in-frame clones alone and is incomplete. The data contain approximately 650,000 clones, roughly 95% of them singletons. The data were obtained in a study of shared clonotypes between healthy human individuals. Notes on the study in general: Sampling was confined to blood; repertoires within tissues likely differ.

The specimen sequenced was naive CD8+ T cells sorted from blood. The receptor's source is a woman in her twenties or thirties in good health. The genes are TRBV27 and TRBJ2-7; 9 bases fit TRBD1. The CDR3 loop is CASSPGTGITEQYF. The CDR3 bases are TGTGCCAGCAGTCCCGGGACAGGGATTACCGAGCAGTACTTC.